This T cell receptor (beta chain) was captured by sequencing in a study of human T cells and chemical hapten exposure (dated by TCRdb to about 2021). Notes on the research overall: For sensitization, 2% DPC in acetone was applied to an approximately 2 cm by approximately 2 cm area of upper inner arm skin. The mostly female patient cohort included alopecia areata with under or over 50% scalp involvement, alopecia totalis and alopecia universalis. Libraries were combined into a pool for sequencing, and differences in TCR yield between samples came mainly from small differences in library volumes within the pool. Peripheral blood TCR repertoire changes were tracked in vivo in alopecia patients during primary and secondary sensitization to the hapten diphenylcyclopropenone (DPC). Blood samples were taken from patients before sensitization (week 0) and then at 2, 6 and about 24 weeks after DPC sensitization. Approximately 28 alopecia patients gave blood for TCR sequencing at one to four time points (pre-sensitization, 2, 6 and 24 weeks). Patch testing was performed on the upper back with Finn chambers containing 0.01% DPC, and the patch tests were scored after 6 days according to International Contact Dermatitis Research Group standards. Patients additionally received weekly therapeutic DPC doses to the scalp throughout the roughly 25-week study period. Broader findings and caveats from the paper: Expanded TCRs formed significantly more large CDR3 similarity clusters than pre-sensitization or healthy control sets, consistent with antigen-driven responses. Repeated subsampling changed both the strength of the expansion versus patch-test correlation and the threshold at which the correlation became significant. The number of TCRs above 1 in 1000 frequency did not change with DPC sensitization; there was no evidence of global repertoire structure alterations. Patch test score correlated positively with the number of PT1 expanded TCRs, reaching significance at thresholds 8, 16 and 32 but not at 4. Because all patients had alopecia, a presumed autoimmune disease, the immune response of the patients might differ from that of healthy individuals.

The CDR3 contains 14 residues, cysteine and phenylalanine counted. Solely the CDR3 DNA is kept, with 42 bases framed from the first base. For this chain, trimming is 5 bases at the V end and 4 bases at the J end, and the number of junction bases without a gene match is 5. The germline V gene specifies SGHTA as CDR1 and FQGNSA as CDR2. Read against the paper, the sample's time point label means: patch test 1, 2 weeks after DPC sensitization. The label giving this sample's treatment or condition can be read as: therapeutic diphenylcyclopropenone sensitization with weekly scalp DPC. At each patch-test visit, blood was drawn before the patch test was applied. Patients were eligible if aged 18 to 70, diagnosed with alopecia and judged suitable for DPC therapy, and pregnant patients were excluded. Unfractionated whole blood was collected in Tempus Blood RNA tubes, and total RNA was extracted from that blood.

This clonotype occurred many times. Its antigen is not yet known. No base-level quality is on record; no much larger clone is a single base apart. Library preparation employed RACE. The sequencing machine was a NextSeq 500. Library preparation attached unique molecular identifiers to individual cDNA molecules for quantitative, reproducible TCR counting. For every blood RNA sample, sequencing covered both the TCR alpha and TCR beta chains. As for the original processing: A median of roughly 98,000 TCRs per sample was observed, with a range of about 23,224 to 750,000. V, J and CDR3 annotation of the TCR reads was carried out using the Decombinator software suite. To make PS versus PT1 abundance plots, every sample was subsampled to the same number of TCRs (28,000). TCRs were defined as expanded if absent before sensitization and observed at least eight times at the 2-week time point. The public reads were reprocessed in TCRdb via fastp at Q25 and MiXCR, keeping in-frame beta chains. Merged by CDR3 protein, the rows form single entries marked with the most common genes and DNA. Here the V and J calls rest on TCRdb's processing, not on the authors' analysis. For this sample the table gives some 340,000 distinct CDR3 sequences, of which approximately 6.3% were detected only once. Jointly, the top ten make up about 8% of the sample.

This material consisted of whole blood, taken in connection with sensitization to the hapten diphenylcyclopropenone (DPC). The clonotype comes from a woman in her late teens or twenties with alopecia areata. Some clones in this sample may be carry-over from other donors' samples. The V gene is TRBV7-2 and the J gene is TRBJ2-3; 8 central bases correspond to TRBD2. The DNA reads TGTGCCAGCAGCCCCCAGACTAGCGCAGATACGCAGTATTTT. The translation is CASSPQTSADTQYF.